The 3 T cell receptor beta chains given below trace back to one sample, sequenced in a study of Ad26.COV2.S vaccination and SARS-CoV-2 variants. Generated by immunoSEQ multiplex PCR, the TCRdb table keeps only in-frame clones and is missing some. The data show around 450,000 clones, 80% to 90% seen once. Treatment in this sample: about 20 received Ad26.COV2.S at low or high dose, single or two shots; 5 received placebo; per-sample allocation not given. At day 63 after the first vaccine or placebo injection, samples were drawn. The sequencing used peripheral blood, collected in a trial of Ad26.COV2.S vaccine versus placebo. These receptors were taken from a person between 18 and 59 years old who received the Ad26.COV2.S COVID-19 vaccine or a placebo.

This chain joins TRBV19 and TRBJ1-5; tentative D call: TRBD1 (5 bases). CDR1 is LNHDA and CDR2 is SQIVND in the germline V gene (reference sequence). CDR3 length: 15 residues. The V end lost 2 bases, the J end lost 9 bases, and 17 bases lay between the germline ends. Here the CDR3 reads CASSIRGGAIWPQHF. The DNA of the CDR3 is TGTGCCAGTAGTATAAGGGGCGGGGCAATTTGGCCCCAGCATTTT.

The CDR3 protein is CASSLRWAGPEAFF. CDR3 in DNA: TGTGCCAGCAGTTTAAGGTGGGCAGGGCCCGAAGCTTTCTTT. The rearrangement joins TRBV27 to TRBJ1-1, with D perhaps TRBD1 (5 bases). Trimming left V 2 bases short and J 8 bases short, with 15 bases between. The CDR3 length is 14 residues. The germline V gene encodes CDR1 MNHEY and CDR2 SMNVEV (reference sequence).

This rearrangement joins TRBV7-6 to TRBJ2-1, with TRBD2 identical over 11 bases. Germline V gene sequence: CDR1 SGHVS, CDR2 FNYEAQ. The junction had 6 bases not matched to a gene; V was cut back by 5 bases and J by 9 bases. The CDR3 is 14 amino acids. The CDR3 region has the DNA TGTGCCAGCAGCCCGGTAGCGGGGGGGCGTGAGCAGTTCTTC. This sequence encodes CASSPVAGGREQFF. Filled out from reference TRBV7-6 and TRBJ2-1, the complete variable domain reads GAGVSQSPRYKVTKRGQDVALRCDPISGHVSLYWYRQALGQGPEFLTYFNYEAQQDKSGLPNDRFSAERPEGSISTLTIQRTEQRDSAMYRCASSPVAGGREQFFGPGTRLTVL.